Listed below are T cell receptor beta chains from one sample, sequenced in a study of blood T cell repertoires in COVID-19. The repertoire was sequenced with immunoSEQ multiplex PCR; TCRdb's copy has only in-frame clones and lacks some. This sample has around 260,000 clones, with approximately 83% found just once. Material for sequencing was peripheral blood. All receptors derive from a woman between 50 and 59 years old who had recovered from COVID-19. Each CDR3 is given with its conserved first and last residue. Fields, in order: CDR3 DNA, CDR3 protein, V gene, clone size, J gene, D gene. The D gene is left open where the match is weak. Expanded clones are given a class, and other clones once, few, many or no size at all.

CDR3nt: TGTGCCAGCAGCCCCGAAATGGGACAGCTAAGCACAGATACGCAGTATTTT
CDR3aa: CASSPEMGQLSTDTQYF
v_gene: TRBV7-9
abundance: -
j_gene: TRBJ2-3
d_gene: TRBD1

CDR3nt: TGTGCCAGCAGCGACCGGGACAGGGGGCGAGGCACTAATGAAAAACTGTTTTTT
CDR3aa: CASSDRDRGRGTNEKLFF
v_gene: TRBV4-2
abundance: -
j_gene: TRBJ1-4
d_gene: TRBD1

CDR3nt: TGTGCCAGCAGGGAGGACAGGGTGGGTCAGCCCCAGCATTTT
CDR3aa: CASREDRVGQPQHF
v_gene: TRBV9
abundance: few
j_gene: TRBJ1-5
d_gene: TRBD1

CDR3nt: TGTGCCAGCAGCTTCCCAGGGCTAGGAAACACCATATATTTT
CDR3aa: CASSFPGLGNTIYF
v_gene: TRBV5-6
abundance: -
j_gene: TRBJ1-3
d_gene: -

CDR3nt: TGTGCCAGCAGTTCTACCACCTACGCGAGACAGGGGGCCTATGGAAACACTGAAGCTTTCTTT
CDR3aa: CASSSTTYARQGAYGNTEAFF
v_gene: TRBV6-2/TRBV6-3
abundance: -
j_gene: TRBJ1-1
d_gene: TRBD1

CDR3nt: TGTGCCATCATGGACGGGACTAGCATCCAACACGAGCAGTACTTC
CDR3aa: CAIMDGTSIQHEQYF
v_gene: TRBV10-3
abundance: -
j_gene: TRBJ2-7
d_gene: TRBD2

CDR3nt: TGTGCCAGCAGCCAAGATAGCACAGGGGATAATGAAAAACTGTTTTTT
CDR3aa: CASSQDSTGDNEKLFF
v_gene: TRBV3-1/TRBV3-2
abundance: -
j_gene: TRBJ1-4
d_gene: TRBD1

CDR3nt: TGTGCCAGCAGCTTGGGCCAGAACTACGAGCAGTACTTC
CDR3aa: CASSLGQNYEQYF
v_gene: TRBV11-2
abundance: once
j_gene: TRBJ2-7
d_gene: -

CDR3nt: TGCAGCGTCGACTCGTATGGCTACACCTTC
CDR3aa: CSVDSYGYTF
v_gene: TRBV29-1
abundance: few
j_gene: TRBJ1-2
d_gene: -

CDR3nt: TGTGCCAGCAGCCAAGAAAGACAGGGCCATCAGCCCCAGCATTTT
CDR3aa: CASSQERQGHQPQHF
v_gene: TRBV4-2
abundance: -
j_gene: TRBJ1-5
d_gene: TRBD1

CDR3nt: TGTGCCAGCAGCTTGCGGGGTGAGCATCAGCCCCAGCATTTT
CDR3aa: CASSLRGEHQPQHF
v_gene: TRBV7-2
abundance: few
j_gene: TRBJ1-5
d_gene: -

CDR3nt: TGTGCCAGCAGCTTAACCAGGGATTCACCCCTCCACTTT
CDR3aa: CASSLTRDSPLHF
v_gene: TRBV7-3
abundance: -
j_gene: TRBJ1-6
d_gene: -